The 32 T cell receptor beta chains reported below all come from one sample, sequenced in a study of T cell changes during pregnancy in multiple sclerosis (dated by TCRdb to the late 2010s). Preparation of the library involved the immunoSEQ multiplex PCR assay. Entries here come from immuneACCESS through TCRdb and include only in-frame sequences with V and J called. Some clones fail to appear in such tables; in the studies checked, an unresolved V gene covers under half of the shortfall, and the cause of the remainder is unknown. In this sample the table shows some 81,000 clones, 75% to 90% of which occur a single time. Clones ranked in the top ten supply 1.5% to 2% of the sample. Sequencing was performed on peripheral blood, taken before pregnancy. The receptor set was obtained from a female donor with multiple sclerosis, enrolled in a pregnancy study.

The chain carries TRBV9 and TRBJ1-1, with D perhaps TRBD1 (6 bases). V gave up 3 bases and J gave up 5 bases, with 20 bases separating them. The V gene's germline CDR1 is SGDLS and CDR2 YYNGEE. The CDR3 spans 16 residues. CDR3 protein: CASSGGGRMGSTEAFF. In nucleotides, the CDR3 is TGTGCCAGCAGCGGCGGGGGCAGGATGGGGAGTACTGAAGCTTTCTTT.

The CDR3 DNA sequence: TGTGCCAGCAGCTTGGAGACAGGGAACACTGAAGCTTTCTTT. Its translation is CASSLETGNTEAFF. The chain couples TRBV5-4 to TRBJ1-1, with D perhaps TRBD1 (6 bases). Germline CDR1 and CDR2: SGHNT and YYREEE (reference sequence). The CDR3 consists of 14 residues. The V end lost 0 bases, the J end lost 1 base, and 7 bases lay between the germline ends.

The chain joins TRBV19 to TRBJ1-5; D is perhaps TRBD1 (6 bases). This CDR3 is built from 17 residues. The germline gives CDR1 LNHDA, CDR2 SQIVND (reference sequence). Trimming removed 1 base at V and 3 bases at J, with 16 bases between. CDR3 bases: TGTGCCAGTAGTATAGTTTCAGGGGCTTTATACAATCAGCCCCAGCATTTT. Protein sequence: CASSIVSGALYNQPQHF.

This clone occurred a few times. J is TRBJ1-1 and V is TRBV12-2; TRBD1 is taken as the D call from the table, unchecked against the DNA. TRBV12-2 is given as a pseudogene. This CDR3 spans 13 amino acids. The CDR3 DNA is TGTGCAAGTCGCTTTCAAGGGGTTACTGAAGCTTTCTTT. Its translation is CASRFQGVTEAFF.

V is TRBV6-1 and J is TRBJ1-4, with 9 positions matching TRBD1. This CDR3 has 15 residues. Germline trimming cut 5 bases from V and 7 bases from J; bases unmatched to any gene: 8. Germline lookup yields CDR1 MNHNS and CDR2 SASEGT. The CDR3 coding sequence is TGTGCCAGCAGTACACTTCGGGACAGGGTTGAAAAACTGTTTTTT. It codes for CASSTLRDRVEKLFF.

The chain has TRBV5-6 and TRBJ1-1; tentatively, D is TRBD1 (6 bases). The germline V gene encodes CDR1 SGHDT and CDR2 YYEEEE. With 0 bases removed from V and 4 bases from J, the gap between germline ends came to 10 bases. The CDR3 length is 14 residues. The CDR3 region is CASSLGFRGTEAFF. The CDR3 coding sequence is TGTGCCAGCAGCTTGGGTTTCAGGGGCACTGAAGCTTTCTTT.

This clone was picked up one time. The chain employs TRBV6-1 and TRBJ1-6; D is possibly TRBD1 (5 bases). CDR1 is MNHNS, CDR2 SASEGT, per germline. CDR3 length equals 12 residues. V was trimmed by 3 bases and J by 10 bases, leaving 7 bases between them. The CDR3 bases are TGTGCCAGCAGTGACAGGGAATCACCCCTCCACTTT. Its protein product is CASSDRESPLHF.

This chain uses TRBV18 with TRBJ2-3, with D unclear. Germline V gene lookup returns CDR1 KGHSH and CDR2 LQKENI. V lost 0 bases to trimming and J lost 0 bases, with 7 bases between them. This CDR3 is 15 amino acids long. The CDR3 DNA is TGTGCCAGCTCACCACCTGTCAGAAGCACAGATACGCAGTATTTT. Amino acid sequence: CASSPPVRSTDTQYF. The full variable domain, its missing parts supplied by reference TRBV18 and TRBJ2-3, is NAGVMQNPRHLVRRRGQEARLRCSPMKGHSHVYWYRQLPEEGLKFMVYLQKENIIDESGMPKERFSAEFPKEGPSILRIQQVVRGDSAAYFCASSPPVRSTDTQYFGPGTRLTVL.

To note about this clone: A read error may produce the germline difference seen at one junction end. The genes are TRBV7-7 and TRBJ2-5, with 8 bases that match TRBD1. In germline, CDR1 is SSHAT, CDR2 FNYEAQ (reference sequence). There are 13 residues in the CDR3. The DNA for the CDR3 is TGTGCTAGCAGCTGGGACAGGCAAGAGACCCAGTACTTC. Translated, it gives CASSWDRQETQYF.

V is TRBV28 and J is TRBJ1-5; 7 positions match TRBD1. Per the germline V gene, CDR1 is MDHEN and CDR2 is SYDVKM. The CDR3 length is 14 residues. Trimming cost V 10 bases and J 6 bases; bases outside gene matches: 12. The DNA of the CDR3 is TGTGCCACCAAATCCGACAGGGTGTTTCAGCCCCAGCATTTT. It encodes CATKSDRVFQPQHF.

The chain combines TRBV11-2 with TRBJ2-3; D perhaps matches TRBD1 (5 bases). V was shortened by 4 bases and J by 5 bases, with 16 bases between the two germline ends. The CDR3 contains 15 residues. Germline V lookup: CDR1 SGHAT, CDR2 FQNNGV. CDR3 nucleotides: TGTGCCAGCAGCTATTCCCCAGGGCAGAAAGATACGCAGTATTTT. Protein sequence: CASSYSPGQKDTQYF.

The V call is TRBV6-6, the J call TRBJ1-6, with 9 bases fitting TRBD1. With 5 bases clipped from V and 7 bases from J, the junction kept 3 bases outside the gene matches. The CDR3 loop spans 14 amino acids. In germline, CDR1 is MNHNY, CDR2 SVGAGI (reference sequence). For the CDR3, the DNA is TGTGCCAGCAGTGTCGGGACAGGGAATTCACCCCTCCACTTT. Translation: CASSVGTGNSPLHF.

The chain joins TRBV4-3 to TRBJ2-7; tentatively, D is TRBD2 (7 bases). V lost 0 bases, J lost 7 bases, and 16 bases lay in between. Germline CDR1 is LGHNA and CDR2 is YSLEER. The CDR3 has 15 residues. Here the CDR3 DNA reads TGCGCCAGCAGCCAAGATGGGCGGGGGCAACATGAGCAGTACTTC. Translated, it gives CASSQDGRGQHEQYF.

The V gene is TRBV6-5, the J gene TRBJ1-1; D unclear. The ends were cut back, 2 bases at V and 4 bases at J, with 14 bases in the middle. The CDR3 has 15 residues. CDR1 and CDR2 (germline): MNHEY, SVGAGI. As DNA, the CDR3 is TGTGCCAGCAGTTACGATGTAGCCGGACTCACTGAAGCTTTCTTT. Its protein product is CASSYDVAGLTEAFF.

The V and J genes are TRBV6-1 and TRBJ1-5; D not certain. The V gene's germline CDR1 is MNHNS and CDR2 SASEGT. The V end lost 10 bases, the J end lost 3 bases, and 16 bases lay between the germline ends. The CDR3 covers 14 residues. The CDR3 nucleotides read TGTGCCATCGGCAAGCGGGGAGCCAATCAGCCCCAGCATTTT. It encodes CAIGKRGANQPQHF.

The rearrangement uses TRBV27 and TRBJ1-2; no clear D. The germline gives CDR1 MNHEY, CDR2 SMNVEV (reference sequence). Trimming cost V 6 bases and J 5 bases, with 19 bases left between them. This CDR3 is built from 15 residues. CDR3: CASSYGPGWRYGYTF. DNA of the CDR3: TGTGCCAGCAGCTACGGCCCGGGGTGGCGGTATGGCTACACCTTC.

This clone was seen only once. The chain recombines TRBV27 with TRBJ2-7; TRBD1 matches at 8 bases. The V segment lost 2 bases and the J segment 3 bases; nucleotides outside the gene matches: 6. CDR3 length: 15 amino acids. CDR1 and CDR2 (germline): MNHEY, SMNVEV (reference sequence). CDR3 amino acids: CASSLGPGTGYEQYF. For the CDR3, the DNA is TGTGCCAGCAGTTTAGGGCCCGGGACAGGCTACGAGCAGTACTTC.

The chain combines TRBV9 with TRBJ2-7; 7 nucleotides match TRBD2. This CDR3 spans 15 amino acids. Trimming took 0 bases from V and 5 from J; bases not matched to a gene: 8. Germline-derived CDR1 and CDR2 are SGDLS and YYNGEE. CDR3 in amino acids: CASSVGWSGENEQYF. The CDR3 DNA follows: TGTGCCAGCAGCGTAGGGTGGAGCGGGGAGAACGAGCAGTACTTC.

The CDR3 sequence: CASSLDRARGYTF. The DNA for the CDR3 is TGTGCCAGCAGCTTAGACAGGGCACGGGGCTACACCTTC. This chain links TRBV13 with TRBJ1-2; possibly TRBD1 for D (6 bases). Germline CDR1 reads PRHDT; CDR2 reads FYEKMQ (reference sequence). There are 13 residues in the CDR3. Trimming shortened V by 1 base and J by 8 bases, and 11 bases separated the two germline ends.

The J gene is TRBJ2-2, the V gene TRBV18, with D uncertain. The CDR3 length is 15 residues. The germline gives CDR1 KGHSH, CDR2 LQKENI. V was clipped by 0 bases and J by 4 bases, with 9 bases between them. CDR3 region: CASSPPNTPTGELFF. The CDR3 nucleotides read TGTGCCAGCTCACCACCTAACACACCCACCGGGGAGCTGTTTTTT.

The rearrangement uses TRBV6-4 and TRBJ2-3; 11 bases map to TRBD1. V was pared by 0 bases and J by 4 bases, with 0 bases of the junction left unmatched. The CDR3 is made up of 15 amino acids. CDR1 and CDR2 from the germline V gene are MRHNA and SNTAGT. CDR3 coding DNA: TGTGCCAGCAGTGACTCGGGACAGGGGGCAGATACGCAGTATTTT. As protein: CASSDSGQGADTQYF.

The chain has TRBV18 and TRBJ1-4; D is perhaps TRBD1 (5 bases). Germline V gene lookup returns CDR1 KGHSH and CDR2 LQKENI. Trimming took 3 bases from V and 1 from J, leaving 12 bases between them. There are 16 residues in the CDR3. CDR3 residues: CASSPQGRGTNEKLFF. The CDR3 region has the DNA TGTGCCAGCTCACCGCAGGGTCGAGGAACTAATGAAAAACTGTTTTTT.

The chain employs TRBV6-6 and TRBJ2-7, with D possibly being TRBD2 (6 bases). CDR3 size: 15 residues. The germline gives CDR1 MNHNY, CDR2 SVGAGI (reference sequence). Trimming took 6 bases from V and 0 from J, leaving 15 bases between them. CDR3 in amino acids: CASRGGEGTSYEQYF. CDR3 nucleotide sequence: TGTGCCAGCAGGGGGGGAGAAGGGACCTCCTACGAGCAGTACTTC.

This clone was recorded only once. The gene calls are TRBV10-3 and TRBJ1-1, with D possibly matching TRBD1 (6 bases). Germline CDR1 is ENHRY and CDR2 is SYGVKD. Trimming stripped 6 bases from V and 1 base from J, with 9 bases between. The CDR3 totals 13 residues. The CDR3 region has the DNA TGTGCCATCAGGCCGACAGGGAACACTGAAGCTTTCTTT. Translation gives CAIRPTGNTEAFF.

The J gene is TRBJ2-2, the V gene TRBV29-1, with D tentatively TRBD2 (5 bases). Deletions cut 8 bases from V and 6 bases from J, with 13 bases between. Germline V gives CDR1 SQVTM, CDR2 ANQGSEA. This CDR3 has 12 residues. CDR3 amino acids: CSTLSGAGELFF. In nucleotides, the CDR3 is TGCAGCACTCTATCCGGGGCCGGGGAGCTGTTTTTT.

The CDR3 is CASSLTGGSYGYTF. The DNA of the CDR3 is TGTGCCAGCAGCCTGACAGGGGGTTCATATGGCTACACCTTC. The V and J genes are TRBV6-6 and TRBJ1-2; 9 nucleotides agree with TRBD1. With V trimmed by 6 bases and J by 5 bases, 7 bases remained unmatched. Germline V lookup: CDR1 MNHNY, CDR2 SVGAGI (reference sequence). This CDR3 has 14 residues.

The chain couples TRBV29-1 to TRBJ2-2, with 7 bases matching TRBD1. The CDR3 spans 13 residues. V was pared by 5 bases and J by 4 bases, with 4 bases of the junction left unmatched. CDR1 is SQVTM and CDR2 is ANQGSEA in the germline V gene. The CDR3 loop reads CSVSTGITGELFF. Here the CDR3 DNA reads TGCAGCGTTTCGACAGGGATCACCGGGGAGCTGTTTTTT.

V gene TRBV6-1 combines with J gene TRBJ2-7; D is unresolved. Germline CDR1 reads MNHNS; CDR2 reads SASEGT. CDR3 length equals 12 residues. V gave up 3 bases and J gave up 5 bases, with 8 bases separating them. This chain's CDR3 is CASSEAEHEQYF. DNA of the CDR3: TGTGCCAGCAGTGAGGCCGAACACGAGCAGTACTTC.

V usage is TRBV14 and J usage is TRBJ1-1, with D perhaps TRBD1 (5 bases). The CDR3 extends over 13 amino acids. CDR1 is SGHDN, CDR2 FVKESK, per germline. Trimming took 5 bases from V and 10 from J, leaving 17 bases between them. This CDR3 is CASSFILGGGAFF. The CDR3 bases are TGTGCCAGCAGCTTCATCCTCGGGGGGGGAGCTTTCTTT.

The chain combines TRBV15 with TRBJ1-2, with 8 nucleotides matching TRBD1. CDR1 and CDR2 from the germline V gene are LNHNV and YYDKDF (reference sequence). This CDR3 contains 15 residues. J gave up 9 bases and V 0 bases, and 9 bases lay outside the gene matches. CDR3 sequence reads: CATSRDWDRSSRYTF. In nucleotides, the CDR3 is TGTGCCACCAGCAGAGATTGGGACAGGAGTAGCCGCTACACCTTC.

V and J are TRBV7-3 and TRBJ2-1; perhaps TRBD1 as D (8 bases). Deletions cut 5 bases from V and 3 bases from J, with 17 bases between. CDR1 and CDR2 from the germline V gene are SGHTA and FQGTGA. CDR3 size: 16 residues. CDR3 sequence (DNA): TGTGCCAGCAGCCGCCAAACAGGGGGGGTCTACAATGAGCAGTTCTTC. Protein: CASSRQTGGVYNEQFF.

The J gene is TRBJ2-7, the V gene TRBV30, with D perhaps TRBD1 (5 bases). The CDR3 sequence is 14 residues long. V was pared by 4 bases and J by 3 bases, with 16 bases between. The germline gives CDR1 GTSNPN, CDR2 SVGIG (reference sequence). Here the CDR3 reads CAWNPDQGYYEQYF. In DNA, the CDR3 is TGTGCCTGGAACCCAGATCAGGGATACTACGAGCAGTACTTC.